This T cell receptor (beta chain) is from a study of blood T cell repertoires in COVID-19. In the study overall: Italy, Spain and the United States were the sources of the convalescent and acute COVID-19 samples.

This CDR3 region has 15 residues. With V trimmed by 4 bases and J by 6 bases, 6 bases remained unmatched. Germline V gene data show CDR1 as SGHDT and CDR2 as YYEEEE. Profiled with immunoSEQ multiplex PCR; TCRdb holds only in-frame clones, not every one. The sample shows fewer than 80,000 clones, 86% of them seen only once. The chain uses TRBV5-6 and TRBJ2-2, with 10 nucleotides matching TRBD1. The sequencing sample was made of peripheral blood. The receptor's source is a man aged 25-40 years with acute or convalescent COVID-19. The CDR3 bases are TGTGCCAGCAGCCCCGGGACAGGGGTCGCCGGGGAGCTGTTTTTT. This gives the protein CASSPGTGVAGELFF.